These 13 T cell receptor beta chains were sequenced from one sample in a study of glioma-infiltrating T cells (dated by TCRdb to the mid-2010s). For sequencing, an Illumina MiSeq was employed. The iRepertoire nested amplicon-rescue multiplex PCR (arm-PCR) platform was used to amplify TCR alpha and beta CDR3 regions from RNA. TCRdb reprocessed the public reads (quality trimming at Q25 with fastp, clone calling with MiXCR) and kept in-frame beta chains. Rows with one shared CDR3 protein collapse into an entry with the most common genes and DNA. The table for this sample lists around 170,000 distinct CDR3 sequences; over 40% of them were counted only once. The ten most abundant clones make up around 5.3% of the sample. The sequenced material came from glioma tissue, nonneoplastic brain tissue, or PBMCs (not recorded which). These receptors all come from a human donor with low-grade glioma or glioblastoma, undergoing nonglioma brain surgery, or in good health (not recorded which).

Concerning this clonotype itself: The junction departs from the called germline gene at one end, perhaps through a read error. The J gene is TRBJ2-5, the V gene TRBV6-2 or TRBV6-3; the D is unclear. Germline CDR1 is MNHEY and CDR2 is SVGEGT. CDR3 length: 13 amino acids. Here the CDR3 reads CASSRFTMRTQYF. The CDR3 DNA reads TGCGCCAGCAGTCGTTTCACTATGCGGACCCAGTACTTC.

This clonotype was counted at least ten times. The CDR3 DNA follows: TGTGCCAGCAGTGAGAAGATAGAGCAGTACTTC. It specifies CASSEKIEQYF. The chain uses TRBV6-1 and TRBJ2-7; no definite D call. Germline V gene data show CDR1 as MNHNS and CDR2 as SASEGT. Deletions cut 3 bases from V and 7 bases from J, with 7 bases between. This CDR3 is 11 amino acids long.

In its sample, this clonotype was seen a few times. The chain couples TRBV7-2 to TRBJ2-5; TRBD2 matches at 8 bases. The V segment lost 5 bases and the J segment 0 bases; nucleotides outside the gene matches: 14. The CDR3 has 18 amino acids. Germline CDR1 is SGHTA and CDR2 is FQGNSA. In DNA form, the CDR3 reads TGTGCCAGCAGCCATTTAGCGGGAACCGAGGCCAACCAAGAGACCCAGTACTTC. Amino acids: CASSHLAGTEANQETQYF.

This clonotype came up many times. The V gene is TRBV7-2, the J gene TRBJ2-5; TRBD2 agrees at 13 bases. The V and J ends lost 5 bases and 4 bases, in that order; junction bases with no gene match: 10. The germline gives CDR1 SGHTA, CDR2 FQGNSA. The CDR3 is made up of 17 amino acids. The CDR3 bases are TGTGCCAGCAGCAACAGACCGGGACTAGCGGGGCGAGAGACCCAGTACTTC. Translating gives CASSNRPGLAGRETQYF.

The chain is built from TRBV28 and TRBJ2-7; D possibly corresponds to TRBD2 (6 bases). The germline CDR1 and CDR2 sequences are MDHEN and SYDVKM. With 7 bases removed from V and 6 bases from J, the gap between germline ends came to 16 bases. This CDR3 spans 13 amino acids. The CDR3 region is CASILITSSEQYF. The CDR3, as DNA: TGTGCCAGCATCCTAATAACTAGCTCCGAGCAGTACTTC.

A remark on this clonotype: The final CDR3 position lacks the conserved phenylalanine or tryptophan, pointing to a likely read error. The genes are TRBV3-1 and TRBJ2-7, with D unclear. This CDR3 contains 14 residues. Trimming left V 1 base short and J 1 base short, with 8 bases between. From germline, CDR1 is LGHDT and CDR2 YNNKEL (reference sequence). CDR3 residues: CASSQVTGSYEQYL. CDR3 DNA: TGTGCCAGCAGCCAAGTTACTGGGTCCTACGAGCAGTACTTA.

This clonotype was observed many times. This chain uses TRBV6-1 with TRBJ2-7; D is perhaps TRBD1 (5 bases). V was shortened by 5 bases and J by 7 bases, with 15 bases between the two germline ends. The germline V gene encodes CDR1 MNHNS and CDR2 SASEGT. This CDR3 comprises 13 residues. CDR3 residues: CASSFPLSGEQYF. The CDR3 coding sequence is TGTGCCAGCAGTTTCCCCCTCTCAGGGGAGCAGTACTTC.

This clonotype has only a few counts. The chain combines TRBV18 with TRBJ1-1; possible D gene TRBD1, 5 bases. Germline assignment: CDR1 KGHSH and CDR2 LQKENI. The CDR3 has 15 amino acids. The V end lost 6 bases, the J end lost 3 bases, and 17 bases lay between the germline ends. The chain's CDR3 is CASSSQGFGDTEAFF. Written as DNA, the CDR3 is TGTGCCAGCTCCTCTCAGGGCTTTGGGGACACTGAAGCTTTCTTT. The variable domain in full, completed from reference TRBV18 and TRBJ1-1, reads NAGVMQNPRHLVRRRGQEARLRCSPMKGHSHVYWYRQLPEEGLKFMVYLQKENIIDESGMPKERFSAEFPKEGPSILRIQQVVRGDSAAYFCASSSQGFGDTEAFFGQGTRLTVV.

This clonotype showed up just a few times. The chain employs TRBV18 and TRBJ2-3; D may match TRBD1 or TRBD2 (5 bases each). V was cut by 5 bases and J by 5 bases, with 20 bases left in between. Germline CDR1 KGHSH, CDR2 LQKENI. The CDR3 totals 16 residues. CDR3 bases: TGTGCCAGCTCAATCCGGCGGTTGGGGGAGAAAGATACGCAGTATTTT. Protein: CASSIRRLGEKDTQYF.

This clonotype was observed a few times. The chain is built from TRBV10-3 and TRBJ1-4; TRBD1 matches at 8 bases. The V and J ends lost 10 bases and 6 bases, in that order; junction bases with no gene match: 7. The germline CDR1 and CDR2 sequences are ENHRY and SYGVKD. This CDR3 comprises 13 residues. CDR3: CATSDRGHEKLFF. The CDR3 region has the DNA TGTGCCACCTCAGACAGGGGACATGAAAAACTGTTTTTT.

There are a few counts of this clonotype. The chain carries TRBV11-2 and TRBJ2-1; D might be TRBD1 or TRBD2, each matching 5 bases. CDR1 and CDR2 from the germline V gene are SGHAT and FQNNGV. V was clipped by 7 bases and J by 7 bases, with 20 bases between them. The length of the CDR3 is 15 residues. The CDR3 DNA follows: TGTGCCAGCACGCCGCCGGGACGAGCCGAAAATGAGCAGTTCTTC. It yields the protein CASTPPGRAENEQFF.

The genes are TRBV24-1 and TRBJ1-5; TRBD1 might be the D (6 bases). The germline V gene encodes CDR1 KGHDR and CDR2 SFDVKD. This CDR3 region has 15 residues. Trimming removed 6 bases at V and 5 bases at J, with 16 bases between. CDR3 region: CATSYPTGPHQPQHF. The CDR3 DNA is TGTGCCACCAGTTATCCGACAGGACCCCATCAGCCCCAGCATTTT.

The table lists this clonotype with many counts. This chain links TRBV20-1 with TRBJ2-1, with TRBD2 matching 8 bases. The trim removed 0 bases at V and 2 bases at J, leaving 9 bases unmatched. Germline-derived CDR1 and CDR2 are DFQATT and SNEGSKA (reference sequence). This CDR3 region has 17 residues. This CDR3 is CSARDRAGALTYNEQFF. CDR3 nucleotide sequence: TGCAGTGCTAGAGATCGAGCGGGAGCTTTAACCTACAATGAGCAGTTCTTC.